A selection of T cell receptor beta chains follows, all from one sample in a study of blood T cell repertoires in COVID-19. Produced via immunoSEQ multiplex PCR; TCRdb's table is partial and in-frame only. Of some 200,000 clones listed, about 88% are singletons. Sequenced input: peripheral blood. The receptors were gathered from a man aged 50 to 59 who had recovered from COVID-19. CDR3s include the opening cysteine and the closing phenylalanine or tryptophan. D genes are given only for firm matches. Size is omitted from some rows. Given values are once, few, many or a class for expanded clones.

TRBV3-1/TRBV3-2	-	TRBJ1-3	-	TGTGCCAGCAGCCAAGTCACGGCTGGAAACACCATATATTTT	CASSQVTAGNTIYF
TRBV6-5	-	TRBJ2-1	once	TGTGCCAGCAGACTACACCGCTCCTACAATGAGCAGTTCTTC	CASRLHRSYNEQFF
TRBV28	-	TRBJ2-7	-	TGTGCCAGCAGGTCATCCGGGACACATAACTACGAGCAGTACTTC	CASRSSGTHNYEQYF
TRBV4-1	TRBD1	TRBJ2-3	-	TGCGCCAGCAGCCAAGTTGAGACAGGGGGCACAGATACGCAGTATTTT	CASSQVETGGTDTQYF
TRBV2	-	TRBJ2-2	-	TGTGCCAGCAGTGTAGTATTGGTGTCCGGGGAGCTGTTTTTT	CASSVVLVSGELFF
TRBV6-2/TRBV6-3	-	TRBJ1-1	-	TGTGCCAGCAGTACCCTGACAAAAGCTGAACATGGGGCTTTCTTT	CASSTLTKAEHGAFF
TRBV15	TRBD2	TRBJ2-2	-	TGTGCCACCAGCAGACCTACGGGACTAGCGTGGAACACCGGGGAGCTGTTTTTT	CATSRPTGLAWNTGELFF
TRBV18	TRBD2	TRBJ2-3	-	TGTGCCAGCTCACCACGATGGGGGGGTCCCACAGATACGCAGTATTTT	CASSPRWGGPTDTQYF
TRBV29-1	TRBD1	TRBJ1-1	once	TGCAGCGTTCTAGCAGGGGGGATGAACACTGAAGCTTTCTTT	CSVLAGGMNTEAFF
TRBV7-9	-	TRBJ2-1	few	TGTGCCAGCAGCTTAGCGCCGGGTTTCTCCTACAATGAGCAGTTCTTC	CASSLAPGFSYNEQFF
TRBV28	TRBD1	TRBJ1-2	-	TGTGCCAGCAGTCTGGCTGGGACAGGGGGCTCTAACTATGGCTACACCTTC	CASSLAGTGGSNYGYTF
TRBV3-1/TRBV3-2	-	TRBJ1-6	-	TGTGCCAGCAGCCAAGGGCGGGGGAGTAATTCACCCCTCCACTTT	CASSQGRGSNSPLHF
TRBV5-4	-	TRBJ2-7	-	TGTGCCAGCAGCTTGGGGCGGACACGAGCCTACGAGCAGTACTTC	CASSLGRTRAYEQYF
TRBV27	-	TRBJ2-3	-	TGTGCCAGCAGTTTCCGGGACAATACGCAGTATTTT	CASSFRDNTQYF
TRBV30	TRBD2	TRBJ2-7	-	TGTGCCTGGAGCAGAACACCGGGACTAGCGGGAGAATCCTACGAGCAGTACTTC	CAWSRTPGLAGESYEQYF
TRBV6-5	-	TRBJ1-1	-	TGTGCCAGCAGCCTCACGACAGGAGCAGAAGCTTTCTTT	CASSLTTGAEAFF
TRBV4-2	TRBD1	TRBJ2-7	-	TGTGCCAGCAGCCCCTACCAGGACAGGGGGCTTACCCACGAGCAGTACTTC	CASSPYQDRGLTHEQYF
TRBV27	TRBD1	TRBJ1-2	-	TGTGCCAGCAGTCCTCAGGGGGCGCGCGGCTACACCTTC	CASSPQGARGYTF
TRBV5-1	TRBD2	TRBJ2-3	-	TGCGCCAGCAGCTTTGGCGGGGGGACTAGCACAGATACGCAGTATTTT	CASSFGGGTSTDTQYF
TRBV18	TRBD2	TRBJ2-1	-	TGTGCCAGCTCACCCCGACTAGCGGCGAATGAGCAGTTCTTC	CASSPRLAANEQFF
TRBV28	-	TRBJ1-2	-	TGTGCCAGCAGATTTGACAGCTCAGGGGGCTACACCTTC	CASRFDSSGGYTF
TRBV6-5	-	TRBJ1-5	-	TGTGCCAGCAGGCTGACAATTGGGAATCAGCCCCAGCATTTT	CASRLTIGNQPQHF
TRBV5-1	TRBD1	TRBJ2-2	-	TGCGCCAGCAGCTTGGAGAGGGGACAGTCCACCGGGGAGCTGTTTTTT	CASSLERGQSTGELFF
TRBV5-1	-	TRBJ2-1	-	TGCGCCAGCAGCTCGTCCGAGGGTTCCTACAATGAGCAGTTCTTC	CASSSSEGSYNEQFF
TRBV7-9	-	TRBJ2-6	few	TGTGCCAGCAGCTTACCCCCCCCGCCTACTGGGGCCAACGTCCTGACTTTC	CASSLPPPPTGANVLTF
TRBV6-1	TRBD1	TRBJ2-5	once	TGTGCCAGCAGTGACACAGGGGGTGGGGAGACCCAGTACTTC	CASSDTGGGETQYF
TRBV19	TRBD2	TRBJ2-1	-	TGTGCCAGTAGTACAAGCCGACCAGCGGGAGGCTCCTACAATGAGCAGTTCTTC	CASSTSRPAGGSYNEQFF
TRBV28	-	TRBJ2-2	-	TGTGCCAGCGGACAGGGAGGGATCACCGGGGAGCTGTTTTTT	CASGQGGITGELFF
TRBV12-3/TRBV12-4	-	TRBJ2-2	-	TGTGCCAGCAGTTTCAGGGTAACCGGGGAGCTGTTTTTT	CASSFRVTGELFF
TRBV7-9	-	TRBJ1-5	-	TGTGCCAGCAGCTTAACGACAGGCAATCAGCCCCAGCATTTT	CASSLTTGNQPQHF
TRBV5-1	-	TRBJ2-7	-	TGCGCCAGCAGCTTGGGTGGGGCAGCGCTCGGGTACGAGCAGTACTTC	CASSLGGAALGYEQYF
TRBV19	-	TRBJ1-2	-	TGTGCCAGTAGCACTGGGGGGGCTTATGGCTACACCTTC	CASSTGGAYGYTF
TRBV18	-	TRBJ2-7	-	TGTGCCAGCTCACCAAACAGGGCCTACGAGCAGTACTTC	CASSPNRAYEQYF
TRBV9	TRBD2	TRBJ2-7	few	TGTGCCAGCAGCTTCACCGGGACTATCACCGGCGAGCAGTACTTC	CASSFTGTITGEQYF
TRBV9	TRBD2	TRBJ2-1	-	TGTGCCAGCAGCCTCGAGGGGACTAGCTACAATGAGCAGTTCTTC	CASSLEGTSYNEQFF
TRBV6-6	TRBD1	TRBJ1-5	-	TGTGCCTCAGAGGGGGACAGTAATCAGCCCCAGCATTTT	CASEGDSNQPQHF